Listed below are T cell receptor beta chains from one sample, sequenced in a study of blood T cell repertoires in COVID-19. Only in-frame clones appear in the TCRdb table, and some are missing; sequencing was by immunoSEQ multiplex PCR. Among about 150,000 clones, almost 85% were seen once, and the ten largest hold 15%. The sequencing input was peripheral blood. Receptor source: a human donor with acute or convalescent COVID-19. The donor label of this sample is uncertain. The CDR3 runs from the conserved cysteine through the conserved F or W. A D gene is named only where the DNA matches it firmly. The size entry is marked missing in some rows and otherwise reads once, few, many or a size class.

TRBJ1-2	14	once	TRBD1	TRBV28	CASSPPTGAYGYTF	TGTGCCAGCAGTCCACCGACAGGGGCTTACGGCTACACCTTC
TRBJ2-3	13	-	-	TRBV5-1	CASSYRGGDTQYF	TGCGCCAGCAGCTACAGGGGAGGAGATACGCAGTATTTT
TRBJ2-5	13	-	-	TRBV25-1	CASSPTGTETQYF	TGTGCCAGCAGTCCCACAGGGACAGAGACCCAGTACTTC
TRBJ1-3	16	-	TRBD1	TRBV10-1	CASSEEGGTVRNTIYF	TGCGCCAGCAGTGAAGAGGGCGGGACAGTGAGAAACACCATATATTTT
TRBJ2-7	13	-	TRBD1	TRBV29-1	CSVEATGGYEQYF	TGCAGCGTTGAAGCAACAGGGGGCTACGAGCAGTACTTC
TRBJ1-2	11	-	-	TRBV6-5	CATGRLGGYTF	TGTGCCACCGGGAGGCTGGGTGGCTACACCTTC
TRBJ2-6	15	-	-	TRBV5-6	CASSLDPGGANVLTF	TGTGCCAGCAGCTTGGATCCGGGTGGGGCCAACGTCCTGACTTTC
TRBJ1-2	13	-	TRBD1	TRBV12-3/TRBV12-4	CASSLWTGRGYTF	TGTGCCAGCAGTTTATGGACAGGGCGTGGCTACACCTTC
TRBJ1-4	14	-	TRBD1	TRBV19	CASSTDRGREKLFF	TGTGCCAGTAGTACGGACAGGGGACGTGAAAAACTGTTTTTT
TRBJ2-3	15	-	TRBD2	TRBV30	CAWSAVRGGTDTQYF	TGTGCCTGGAGTGCCGTCCGGGGGGGGACAGATACGCAGTATTTT
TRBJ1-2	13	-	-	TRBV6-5	CASTLTDSYGYTF	TGTGCCAGCACCTTGACAGACTCCTATGGCTACACCTTC
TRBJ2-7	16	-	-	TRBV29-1	CSAAAGRGSGSYEQYF	TGCAGCGCCGCGGCTGGGCGGGGATCGGGATCCTACGAGCAGTACTTC
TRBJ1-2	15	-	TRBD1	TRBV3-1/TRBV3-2	CASRPGQGLLSGYTF	TGTGCCAGCAGGCCGGGACAGGGTTTGCTGAGTGGCTACACCTTC
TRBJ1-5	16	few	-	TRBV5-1	CASSLEGGNSNQPQHF	TGCGCCAGCAGCTTGGAGGGGGGGAATAGCAATCAGCCCCAGCATTTT
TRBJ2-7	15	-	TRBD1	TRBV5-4	CASSFPGQASYEQYF	TGTGCCAGCAGCTTTCCGGGACAGGCCTCCTACGAGCAGTACTTC
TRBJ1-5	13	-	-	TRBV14	CASSRTTGQPQHF	TGTGCCAGCAGCCGAACGACGGGACAGCCCCAGCATTTT
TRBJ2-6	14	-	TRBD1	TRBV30	CAWGRGSGANVLTF	TGTGCCTGGGGCAGGGGGTCTGGGGCCAACGTCCTGACTTTC
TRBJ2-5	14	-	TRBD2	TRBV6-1	CASSQSSGGETQYF	TGTGCCAGCAGCCAGTCTAGCGGGGGGGAGACCCAGTACTTC
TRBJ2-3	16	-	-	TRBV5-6	CASSRAHRGGTDTQYF	TGTGCCAGCAGTAGGGCACACAGGGGAGGAACAGATACGCAGTATTTT
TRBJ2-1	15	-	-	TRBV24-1	CATSDPLEGSNEQFF	TGTGCCACCAGTGACCCCCTGGAGGGGTCGAATGAGCAGTTCTTC
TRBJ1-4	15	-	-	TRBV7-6	CASSLAPGANEKLFF	TGTGCCAGCAGCTTAGCCCCAGGGGCTAATGAAAAACTGTTTTTT
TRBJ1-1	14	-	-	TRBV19	CASSIASTGIEAFF	TGTGCCAGTAGTATAGCCTCAACAGGGATTGAAGCTTTCTTT
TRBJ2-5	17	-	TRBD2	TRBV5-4	CASSLGGLAGGLETQYF	TGTGCCAGCAGCTTGGGTGGACTAGCGGGGGGGCTCGAGACCCAGTACTTC
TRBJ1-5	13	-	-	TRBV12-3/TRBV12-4	CASSLSGNQPQHF	TGTGCCAGCAGTTTATCGGGCAATCAGCCCCAGCATTTT
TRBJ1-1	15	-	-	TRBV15	CATSSYGQLNTEAFF	TGTGCCACCAGCAGTTATGGGCAGTTGAACACTGAAGCTTTCTTT
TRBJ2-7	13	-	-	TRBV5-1	CASSFYRGYEQYF	TGCGCCAGCAGCTTTTATCGGGGTTACGAGCAGTACTTC
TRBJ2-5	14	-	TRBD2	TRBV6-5	CASSPGLKSETQYF	TGTGCCAGCAGTCCGGGACTAAAGAGTGAGACCCAGTACTTC
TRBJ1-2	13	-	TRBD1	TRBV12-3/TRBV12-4	CASSSLGTGIDTF	TGTGCCAGCAGCTCCCTCGGGACAGGGATAGACACCTTC
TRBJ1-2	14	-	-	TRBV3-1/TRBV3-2	CASSQALRGYGYTF	TGTGCCAGCAGCCAAGCGTTAAGGGGCTATGGCTACACCTTC
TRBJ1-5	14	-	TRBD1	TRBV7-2	CASSPRDSNQPQHF	TGTGCCAGCAGCCCTCGGGACAGTAATCAGCCCCAGCATTTT
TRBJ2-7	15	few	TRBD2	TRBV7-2	CASSRPRLADYEQYF	TGTGCCAGCAGTCGACCAAGACTAGCGGACTACGAGCAGTACTTC
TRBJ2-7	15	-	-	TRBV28	CASSFWAQSSYEQYF	TGTGCCAGCAGTTTTTGGGCGCAGAGCTCCTACGAGCAGTACTTC
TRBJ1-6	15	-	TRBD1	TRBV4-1	CASSLAWTGQSPLHF	TGCGCCAGCAGCCTCGCCTGGACAGGACAATCACCCCTCCACTTT
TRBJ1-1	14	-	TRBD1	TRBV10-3	CAINPRQGWTEAFF	TGTGCCATCAACCCTCGACAGGGATGGACTGAAGCTTTCTTT
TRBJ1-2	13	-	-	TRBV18	CASSRGGGYGYTF	TGTGCCAGCTCTAGGGGCGGTGGCTATGGCTACACCTTC
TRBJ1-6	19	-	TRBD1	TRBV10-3	CAISSTGTGTSSYNSPLHF	TGTGCCATCAGTTCGACCGGGACAGGTACTAGCTCCTATAATTCACCCCTCCACTTT
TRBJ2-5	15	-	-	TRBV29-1	CSVEDLTRKQETQYF	TGCAGCGTTGAAGATCTCACGCGGAAACAAGAGACCCAGTACTTC
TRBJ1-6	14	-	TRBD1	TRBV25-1	CASRWDRDNSLLHF	TGTGCCAGCAGGTGGGACAGGGATAATTCACTCCTCCACTTT
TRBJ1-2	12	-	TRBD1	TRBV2	CASSEQGAGYTF	TGTGCCAGCAGTGAACAGGGGGCCGGCTACACCTTC
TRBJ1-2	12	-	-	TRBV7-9	CASSVSQDGYTF	TGTGCCAGCAGCGTCTCACAGGATGGCTACACCTTC
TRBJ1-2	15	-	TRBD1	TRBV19	CASSAPGQGMRGYTF	TGTGCCAGTAGTGCACCGGGACAGGGGATGAGGGGCTACACCTTC
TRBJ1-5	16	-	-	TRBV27	CASSLSSRRGNQPQHF	TGTGCCAGCAGTTTATCGAGCCGGCGGGGAAATCAGCCCCAGCATTTT
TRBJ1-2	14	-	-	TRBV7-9	CASTLQDTFHGYTF	TGTGCCAGCACCCTCCAGGACACCTTTCATGGCTACACCTTC
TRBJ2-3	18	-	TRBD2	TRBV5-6	CASSPTSGGDLSTDTQYF	TGTGCCAGCAGCCCGACTAGCGGGGGGGACCTTAGCACAGATACGCAGTATTTT
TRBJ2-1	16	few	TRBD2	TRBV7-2	CASSLQRGAPYNEQFF	TGTGCCAGCAGCCTACAGCGGGGGGCCCCATACAATGAGCAGTTCTTC
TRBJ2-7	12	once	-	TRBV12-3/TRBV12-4	CASSTQDSRQYF	TGTGCCAGCAGTACTCAGGACAGTCGGCAGTACTTC
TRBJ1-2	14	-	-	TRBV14	CASSHRTVRGGYTF	TGTGCCAGCAGCCACCGGACAGTTCGGGGTGGCTACACCTTC
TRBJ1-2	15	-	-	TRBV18	CASHLDGGAAGGYTF	TGTGCCAGCCATTTGGACGGCGGCGCGGCGGGGGGCTACACCTTC
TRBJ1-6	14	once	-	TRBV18	CASSWGVEGSPLHF	TGTGCCAGCTCCTGGGGGGTTGAAGGTTCACCCCTCCACTTT